The following is a T cell receptor beta chain sequence with its context. Its antigen is unknown. This entry belongs to a study of shared clonotypes between healthy human individuals. Study-level findings and limits: Naive subsets generally had larger estimated richness than memory subsets. Despite large depth, rarefaction showed incomplete sorted-subset sequencing.

Sequencing was performed with immunoSEQ multiplex PCR; in TCRdb, only in-frame clones are kept and a portion is missing. The table has about 2.4 million clones, over 85% seen once. There were no recent acute infections or vaccinations among the donors, who were healthy HIV-negative adults. The split of CD4+ cells yielded CD45RA+ naive and CD45RA-negative memory subsets. Germline V CDR1 and CDR2: SGHAT, FQNNGV. The CDR3 covers 14 residues. The V end lost 0 bases, the J end lost 6 bases, and 12 bases lay between the germline ends. Sequenced input: naive CD4+ T cells sorted from blood. Subset defined: CD45RA+ positively selected. The chain links TRBV11-2 to TRBJ2-7, with D unresolved. This TCR was recovered from a young man in good health. The CDR3 bases are TGTGCCAGCAGCTTAGATCTTGTTTCTCCCGAGCAGTACTTC. Protein sequence: CASSLDLVSPEQYF.